This TCR beta chain was captured by sequencing in a study of OX40 agonist ivuxolimab in advanced cancers. Overall study: Having had anti-PD-1, anti-PD-L1 or anti-CTLA-4 therapy before was allowed, and under 50% had some. Among those treated, three patients had partial responses, one with hepatocellular carcinoma and two with cutaneous melanoma. Study outcomes and limitations: CD8+ T cells averaged more expanded clones than CD4+. Several nonresponders also turned out to have low normalized T-cell clonal expansion.

The protocol was immunoSEQ multiplex PCR, while the TCRdb copy is restricted to in-frame clones and leaves out a portion. The data hold tens of thousands of clones, with roughly 90% observed a single time. Worth noting for this clone: Antigen specificity is unknown.

The CDR3 length is 15 residues. Looked up from germline, CDR1 is LNHDA and CDR2 is SQIVND (reference sequence). V was shortened by 0 bases and J by 0 bases, with 6 bases between the two germline ends. The clonotype comes from an adult with an advanced solid tumor such as melanoma, head and neck, liver or kidney cancer. The sample in question was CD4+ or CD8+ T cells sorted from blood, obtained in a trial of the OX40 agonist ivuxolimab. This chain joins TRBV19 and TRBJ1-3; no clear D gene. Here the CDR3 DNA reads TGTGCCAGTAGTATAGACTCTGCCTCTGGAAACACCATATATTTT. It is translated as CASSIDSASGNTIYF.